The 14 T cell receptor beta chains presented below share a single source sample, sequenced in a study of blood T cells in healthy people across ages. A J-beta primer mix and a sample-barcoded 5' primer were used in a second PCR of about 7 to 12 cycles. TCRdb fed the 5' RACE reads into MiXCR, producing one record per CDR3 protein. The sample has about 1.8 million distinct CDR3 sequences, around 50% seen once; the top ten hold over 2%. Sample: blood. These receptors were collected from a woman aged 35 to 49 in good health.

The chain uses TRBV10-3 and TRBJ2-1; 9 bases match TRBD2. Looked up from germline, CDR1 is ENHRY and CDR2 is SYGVKD. Trimming removed 9 bases from V and 8 bases from J; junction bases left unmatched: 8. The CDR3 is 13 amino acids. The CDR3 spells CAISGLAGHEQFF. The CDR3, as DNA: TGTGCCATATCCGGGCTAGCGGGGCATGAGCAGTTCTTC.

The gene calls are TRBV20-1 and TRBJ2-7, with 12 bases matching TRBD2. Germline V gene sequence: CDR1 DFQATT, CDR2 SNEGSKA (reference sequence). This CDR3 comprises 16 residues. The V and J ends lost 1 base and 1 base, in that order; junction bases with no gene match: 5. CDR3 region: CSARGTSGALSYEQYF. The DNA of the CDR3 is TGCAGTGCTAGAGGGACTAGCGGGGCCCTATCCTACGAGCAGTACTTC.

J is TRBJ2-7 and V is TRBV20-1, with 8 bases lining up with TRBD1. The last part of the DNA fits TRBJ2-5 better; the J call may be wrong. This CDR3 spans 15 amino acids. Germline CDR1 and CDR2: DFQATT and SNEGSKA (reference sequence). In nucleotides, the CDR3 is TGCAGTGCTCTAGACGGACAGGGCGTGGGAGAGACCCAGTACTTC. It specifies CSALDGQGVGETQYF.

This rearrangement joins TRBV6-2 or TRBV6-3 to TRBJ2-6, with D perhaps given as TRBD1 or TRBD2 (5 bases each). The CDR3 runs 17 residues. Trimming left V 3 bases short and J 1 base short, with 13 bases between. The germline CDR1 and CDR2 sequences are MNHEY and SVGEGT. The CDR3 sequence is CASSYQGVASGANVLTF. The DNA for the CDR3 is TGTGCCAGCAGTTATCAGGGAGTTGCTTCTGGGGCCAACGTCCTGACTTTC.

The gene calls are TRBV7-2 and TRBJ1-6; no clear D. The CDR3 is made up of 15 amino acids. Deletions cut 1 base from V and 8 bases from J, with 12 bases between. The germline CDR1 and CDR2 sequences are SGHTA and FQGNSA. The CDR3 here is CASSLGRPSDSPLHF. The CDR3 nucleotides are TGTGCCAGCAGCTTAGGACGGCCTAGTGATTCACCCCTCCACTTT.

V gene TRBV7-9 combines with J gene TRBJ2-1, with 7 bases that match TRBD1. Unmatched junction bases numbered 12, after V lost 6 bases and J lost 10 bases. Germline CDR1 and CDR2: SEHNR and FQNEAQ (reference sequence). The CDR3 loop spans 14 amino acids. CDR3 bases: TGTGCCAGCAGAGATACCGGGACAGCCGAAGAGCAGTTCTTC. It yields the protein CASRDTGTAEEQFF.

In this sample, this clonotype turned up once. The junction and the germline gene differ at one end; a read error may be behind it. The chain joins TRBV20-1 to TRBJ1-2; D may be TRBD1 (5 bases). The CDR3 has 15 amino acids. From germline, CDR1 is DFQATT and CDR2 SNEGSKA (reference sequence). For the CDR3, the DNA is TGCACTGCTAGAGACGGACAAGTCCAACTCTATGGCTACACCTTC. This codes for CTARDGQVQLYGYTF.

The chain has TRBV27 and TRBJ2-3, with 9 bases that match TRBD2. The V gene's germline CDR1 is MNHEY and CDR2 SMNVEV (reference sequence). The CDR3 contains 15 residues. The junction had 9 bases not matched to a gene; V was cut back by 1 base and J by 10 bases. The CDR3 region is CASSLFAGGTRAQYF. Here the CDR3 DNA reads TGTGCCAGCAGTTTATTCGCGGGAGGGACTAGGGCGCAGTATTTT.

This clonotype has more than one count but fewer than ten. The rearrangement joins TRBV15 to TRBJ2-5; TRBD1 or TRBD2 may be the D gene (5 bases each). Germline-derived CDR1 and CDR2 are LNHNV and YYDKDF (reference sequence). The V end lost 2 bases, the J end lost 4 bases, and 11 bases lay between the germline ends. CDR3 length equals 14 residues. DNA for the CDR3: TGTGCCACCAGCAGAACGGGGACGGGAGAGACCCAGTACTTC. Translating gives CATSRTGTGETQYF.

The chain uses TRBV21-1 and TRBJ1-1. TRBV21-1 is a known pseudogene. CDR3 length equals 8 residues. Here the CDR3 reads CASPRAFF. The CDR3, as DNA: TGTGCCAGCCCGAGAGCTTTCTTT.

This clonotype was seen once. Mismatch with germline at one junction end may stem from a read error. This chain joins TRBV20-1 and TRBJ2-5, with unresolved D. This CDR3 has 12 residues. Germline CDR1 and CDR2: DFQATT and SNEGSKA (reference sequence). The DNA for the CDR3 is TGCAGTGCTATAATGGGAAAAGAGATCCAGTACTTC. It codes for CSAIMGKEIQYF.

V usage is TRBV4-1 and J usage is TRBJ2-5; 7 bases line up with TRBD2. The CDR3 sequence is 15 residues long. Germline V lookup: CDR1 MGHRA, CDR2 YSYEKL. V shed 1 base and J 5 bases; nucleotides not matched to a gene: 7. CDR3 bases: TGCGCCAGCAGCCAAGGGGACTATCCCCAGGAGACCCAGTACTTC. This gives the protein CASSQGDYPQETQYF.

This clonotype was found a few times. The chain couples TRBV20-1 to TRBJ2-7, with D unresolved. The V gene's germline CDR1 is DFQATT and CDR2 SNEGSKA (reference sequence). The CDR3 sequence is 13 residues long. V was trimmed by 2 bases and J by 4 bases, leaving 12 bases between them. CDR3 DNA: TGCAGTGCTAGATCGGACCAAGGATACGAGCAGTACTTC. Its translation: CSARSDQGYEQYF.

The V call is TRBV27, the J call TRBJ1-1; 7 bases line up with TRBD1. Per germline, CDR1 MNHEY and CDR2 SMNVEV (reference sequence). This CDR3 region has 15 residues. V was clipped by 0 bases and J by 5 bases; unmatched bases: 6. The CDR3 sequence is CASSLSLGGETEAFF. The CDR3 DNA sequence: TGTGCCAGCAGTTTATCGCTAGGGGGCGAGACTGAAGCTTTCTTT.